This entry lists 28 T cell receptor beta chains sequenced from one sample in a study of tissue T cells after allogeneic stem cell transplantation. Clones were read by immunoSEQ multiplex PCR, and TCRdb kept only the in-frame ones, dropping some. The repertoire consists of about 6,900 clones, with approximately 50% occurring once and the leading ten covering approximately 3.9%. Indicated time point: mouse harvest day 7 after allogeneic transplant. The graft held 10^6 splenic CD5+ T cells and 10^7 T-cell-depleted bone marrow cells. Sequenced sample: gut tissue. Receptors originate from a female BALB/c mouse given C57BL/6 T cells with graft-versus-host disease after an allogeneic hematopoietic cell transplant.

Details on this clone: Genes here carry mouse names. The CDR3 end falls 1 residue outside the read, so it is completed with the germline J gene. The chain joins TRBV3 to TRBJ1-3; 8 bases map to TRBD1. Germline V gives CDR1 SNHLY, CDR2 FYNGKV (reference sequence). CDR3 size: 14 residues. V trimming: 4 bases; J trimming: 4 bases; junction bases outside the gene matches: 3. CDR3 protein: CASSSQGVGNTLYF. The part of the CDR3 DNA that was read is TGTGCCAGCAGCTCACAGGGGGTGGGAAATACGCTCTAT.

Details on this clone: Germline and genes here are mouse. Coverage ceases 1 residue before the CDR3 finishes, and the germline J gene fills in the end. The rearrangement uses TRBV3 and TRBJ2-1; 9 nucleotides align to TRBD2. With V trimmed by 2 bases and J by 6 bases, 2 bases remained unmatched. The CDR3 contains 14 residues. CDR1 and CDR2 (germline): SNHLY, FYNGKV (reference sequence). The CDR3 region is CASSLTGGIAEQFF. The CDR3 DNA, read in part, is TGTGCCAGCAGCTTAACTGGGGGGATTGCTGAGCAGTTC.

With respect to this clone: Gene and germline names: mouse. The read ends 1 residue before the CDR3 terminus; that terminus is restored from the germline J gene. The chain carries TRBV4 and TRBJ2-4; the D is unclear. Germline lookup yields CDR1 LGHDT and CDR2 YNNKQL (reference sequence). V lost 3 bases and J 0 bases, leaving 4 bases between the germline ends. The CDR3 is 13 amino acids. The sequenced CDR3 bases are TGTGCCAGCAGCTATAGTAGTCAAAACACCTTGTAC. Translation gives CASSYSSQNTLY. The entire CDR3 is CASSYSSQNTLYF.

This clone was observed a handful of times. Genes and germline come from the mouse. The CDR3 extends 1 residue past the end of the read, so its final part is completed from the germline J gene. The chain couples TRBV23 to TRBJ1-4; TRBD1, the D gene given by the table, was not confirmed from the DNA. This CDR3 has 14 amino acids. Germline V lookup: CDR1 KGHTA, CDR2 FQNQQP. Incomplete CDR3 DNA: TGCTCCAGCAGTCCCGGGACAGCCAACGAAAGATTATTT. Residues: CSSSPGTANERLF. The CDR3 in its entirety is CSSSPGTANERLFF.

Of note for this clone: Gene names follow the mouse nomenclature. The CDR3 bases that were read are TGTGCCAGCAGTCAGGGGAATTCTGGAAATACGCTCTAT. Translation: CASSQGNSGNTLY. The whole CDR3 is CASSQGNSGNTLYF. This chain uses TRBV26 with TRBJ1-3, with D possibly TRBD1 on 5 matching bases. The CDR3 end falls 1 residue outside the read, so it is completed with the germline J gene. Germline V gene data show CDR1 as KGHPV and CDR2 as FQNQEV (reference sequence). The CDR3 runs to 14 residues. V was clipped by 4 bases and J by 0 bases, with 7 bases between them.

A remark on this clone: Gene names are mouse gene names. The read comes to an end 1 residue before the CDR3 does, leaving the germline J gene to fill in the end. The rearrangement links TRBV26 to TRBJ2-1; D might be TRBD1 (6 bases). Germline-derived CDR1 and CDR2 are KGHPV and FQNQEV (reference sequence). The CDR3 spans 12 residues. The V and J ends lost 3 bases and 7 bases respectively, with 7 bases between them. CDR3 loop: CASSLGTAEQFF. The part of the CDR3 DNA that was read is TGTGCCAGCAGTCTAGGGACAGCTGAGCAGTTC.

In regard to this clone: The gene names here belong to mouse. The covered CDR3 bases are TGTGGTGCTAGAGACAGGGCTGGAAATACGCTCTAT. Its protein is CGARDRAGNTLY. The entire CDR3 protein reads CGARDRAGNTLYF. V and J are TRBV20 and TRBJ1-3; the match to TRBD1 covers 7 bases. Read coverage stops 1 residue before the CDR3 terminus; the germline J gene supplies the remainder. The length of the CDR3 is 13 residues. Germline V gene lookup returns CDR1 GFQATS and CDR2 STVNSAI. Trimming at V came to 3 bases and at J to 2 bases, leaving 1 base not matched to a gene.

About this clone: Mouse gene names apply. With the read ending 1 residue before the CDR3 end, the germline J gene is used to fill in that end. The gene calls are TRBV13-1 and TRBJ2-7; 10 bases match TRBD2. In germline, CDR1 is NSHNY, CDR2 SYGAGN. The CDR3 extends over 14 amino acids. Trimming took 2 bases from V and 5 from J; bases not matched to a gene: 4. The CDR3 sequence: CASSDWGGADEQYF. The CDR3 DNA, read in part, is TGTGCCAGCAGTGACTGGGGGGGCGCGGATGAACAGTAC.

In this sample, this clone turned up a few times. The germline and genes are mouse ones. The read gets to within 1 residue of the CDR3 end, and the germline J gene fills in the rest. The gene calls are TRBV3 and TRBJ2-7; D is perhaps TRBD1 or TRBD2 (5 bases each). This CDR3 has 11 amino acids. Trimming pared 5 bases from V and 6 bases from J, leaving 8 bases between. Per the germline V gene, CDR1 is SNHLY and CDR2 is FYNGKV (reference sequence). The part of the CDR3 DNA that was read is TGTGCCAGCAGCCCCGGGGCTGAACAGTAC. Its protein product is CASSPGAEQY. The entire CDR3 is CASSPGAEQYF.

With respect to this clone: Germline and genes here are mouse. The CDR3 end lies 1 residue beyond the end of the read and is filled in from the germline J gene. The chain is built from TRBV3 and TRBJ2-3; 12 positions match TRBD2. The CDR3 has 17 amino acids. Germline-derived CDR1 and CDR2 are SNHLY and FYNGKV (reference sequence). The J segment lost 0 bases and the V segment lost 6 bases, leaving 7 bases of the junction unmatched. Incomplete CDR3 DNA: TGTGCCAGCAGTCGACTGGGGGGGCGCCTTAGTGCAGAAACGCTGTAT. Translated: CASSRLGGRLSAETLY. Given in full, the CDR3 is CASSRLGGRLSAETLYF.

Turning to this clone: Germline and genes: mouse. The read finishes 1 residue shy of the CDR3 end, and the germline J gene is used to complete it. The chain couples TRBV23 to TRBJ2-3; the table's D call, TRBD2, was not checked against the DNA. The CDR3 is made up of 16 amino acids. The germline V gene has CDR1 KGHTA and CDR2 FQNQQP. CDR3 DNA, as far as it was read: TGCTCCAGCAGTCAATCTGGGGGGGCGCGTGCAGAAACGCTGTAT. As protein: CSSSQSGGARAETLY. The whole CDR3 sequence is CSSSQSGGARAETLYF.

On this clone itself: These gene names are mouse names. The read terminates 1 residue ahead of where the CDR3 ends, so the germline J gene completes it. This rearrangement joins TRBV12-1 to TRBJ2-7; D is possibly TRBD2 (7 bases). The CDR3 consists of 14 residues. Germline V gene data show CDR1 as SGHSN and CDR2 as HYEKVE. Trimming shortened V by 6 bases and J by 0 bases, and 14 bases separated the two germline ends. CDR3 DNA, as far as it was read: TGTGCCAGCCTTCGAGGGGGGGACTCCTATGAACAGTAC. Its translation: CASLRGGDSYEQY. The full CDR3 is CASLRGGDSYEQYF.

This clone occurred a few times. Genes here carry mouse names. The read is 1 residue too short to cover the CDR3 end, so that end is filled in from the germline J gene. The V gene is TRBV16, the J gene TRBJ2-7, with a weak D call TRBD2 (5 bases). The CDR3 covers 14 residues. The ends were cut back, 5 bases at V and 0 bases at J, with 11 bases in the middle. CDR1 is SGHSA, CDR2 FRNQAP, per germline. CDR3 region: CASSAGLISYEQYF. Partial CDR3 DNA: TGTGCAAGCAGCGCCGGACTCATCTCCTATGAACAGTAC.

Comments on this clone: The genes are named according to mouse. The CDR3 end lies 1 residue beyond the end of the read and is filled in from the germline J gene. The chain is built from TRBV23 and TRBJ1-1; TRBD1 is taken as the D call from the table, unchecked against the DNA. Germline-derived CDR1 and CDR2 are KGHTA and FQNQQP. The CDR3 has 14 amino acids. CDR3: CSSSHRGGGTEVFF. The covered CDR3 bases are TGCTCCAGCAGTCACAGGGGAGGGGGCACAGAAGTCTTC.

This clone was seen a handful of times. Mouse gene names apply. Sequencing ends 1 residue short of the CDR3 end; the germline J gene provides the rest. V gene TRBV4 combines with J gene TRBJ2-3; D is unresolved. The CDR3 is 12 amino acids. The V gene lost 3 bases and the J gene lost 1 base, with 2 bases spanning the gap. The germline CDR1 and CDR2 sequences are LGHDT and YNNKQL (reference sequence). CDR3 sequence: CASSYRAETLYF. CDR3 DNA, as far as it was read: TGTGCCAGCAGCTATCGTGCAGAAACGCTGTAT.

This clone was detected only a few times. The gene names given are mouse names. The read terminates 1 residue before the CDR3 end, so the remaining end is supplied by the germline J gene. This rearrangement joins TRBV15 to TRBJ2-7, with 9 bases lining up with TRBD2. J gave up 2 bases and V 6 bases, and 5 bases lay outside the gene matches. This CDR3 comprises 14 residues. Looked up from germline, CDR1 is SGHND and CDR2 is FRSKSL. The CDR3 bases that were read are TGTGCCAGCAGCCCGACTGGGGGTCCCTATGAACAGTAC. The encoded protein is CASSPTGGPYEQY. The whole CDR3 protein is CASSPTGGPYEQYF. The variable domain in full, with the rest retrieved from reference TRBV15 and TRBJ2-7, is DAGVTQTPRHEVAEKGQTIILKCEPVSGHNDLFWYRQTKIQGLELLSYFRSKSLMEDGGAFKDRFKAEMLNSSFSTLKIQPTEPKDSAVYLCASSPTGGPYEQYFGPGTRLTVL.

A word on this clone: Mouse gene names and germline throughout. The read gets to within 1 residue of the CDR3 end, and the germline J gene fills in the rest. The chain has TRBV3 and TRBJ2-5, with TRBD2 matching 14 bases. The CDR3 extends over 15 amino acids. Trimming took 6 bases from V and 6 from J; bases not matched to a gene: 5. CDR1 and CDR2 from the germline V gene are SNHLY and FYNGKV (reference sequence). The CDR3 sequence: CASRRDWGGMDTQYF. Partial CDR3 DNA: TGTGCCAGCAGGCGGGACTGGGGGGGCATGGACACCCAGTAC.

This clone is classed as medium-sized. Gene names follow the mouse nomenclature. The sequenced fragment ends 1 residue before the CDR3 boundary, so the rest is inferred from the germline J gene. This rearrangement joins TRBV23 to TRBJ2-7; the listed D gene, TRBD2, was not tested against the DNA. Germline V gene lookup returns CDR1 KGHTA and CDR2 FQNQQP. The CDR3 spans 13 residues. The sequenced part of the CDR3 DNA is TGCTCCAGCAGGGGAACTGGGGGGAGAGAACAGTAC. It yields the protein CSSRGTGGREQY. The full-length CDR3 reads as CSSRGTGGREQYF.

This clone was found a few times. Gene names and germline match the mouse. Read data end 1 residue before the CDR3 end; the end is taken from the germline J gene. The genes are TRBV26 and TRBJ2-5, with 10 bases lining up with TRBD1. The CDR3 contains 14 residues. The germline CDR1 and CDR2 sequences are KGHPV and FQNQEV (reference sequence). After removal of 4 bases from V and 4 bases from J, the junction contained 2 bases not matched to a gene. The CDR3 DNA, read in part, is TGTGCCAGCAGTCCCGGGACAGGGGAAGACACCCAGTAC. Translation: CASSPGTGEDTQY. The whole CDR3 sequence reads CASSPGTGEDTQYF.

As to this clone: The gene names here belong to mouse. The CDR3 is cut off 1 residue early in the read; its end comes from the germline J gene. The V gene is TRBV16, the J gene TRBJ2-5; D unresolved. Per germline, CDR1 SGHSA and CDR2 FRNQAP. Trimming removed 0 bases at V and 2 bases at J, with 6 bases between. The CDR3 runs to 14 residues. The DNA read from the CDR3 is TGTGCAAGCAGCTTAGAGGGGTTCCAAGACACCCAGTAC. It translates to CASSLEGFQDTQY. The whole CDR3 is CASSLEGFQDTQYF.

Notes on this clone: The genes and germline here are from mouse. The CDR3 bases that were read are TGTGCCAGCAGTATGTCGGGGGCAGTCTTC. Translating it yields CASSMSGAVF. The full CDR3 reads CASSMSGAVFF. The chain links TRBV19 to TRBJ1-1; tentatively, D is TRBD1 (6 bases). The sequenced fragment ends 1 residue before the CDR3 boundary, so the rest is inferred from the germline J gene. This CDR3 spans 11 amino acids. Germline assignment: CDR1 FNHDT and CDR2 SITEND (reference sequence). The V end lost 2 bases, the J end lost 10 bases, and 9 bases lay between the germline ends. The variable domain in full, completed from reference TRBV19 and TRBJ1-1, reads GGIITQTPKFLIGQEGQKLTLKCQQNFNHDTMYWYRQDSGKGLRLIYYSITENDLQKGDLSEGYDASREKKSSFSLTVTSAQKNEMAVFLCASSMSGAVFFGKGTRLTVV.

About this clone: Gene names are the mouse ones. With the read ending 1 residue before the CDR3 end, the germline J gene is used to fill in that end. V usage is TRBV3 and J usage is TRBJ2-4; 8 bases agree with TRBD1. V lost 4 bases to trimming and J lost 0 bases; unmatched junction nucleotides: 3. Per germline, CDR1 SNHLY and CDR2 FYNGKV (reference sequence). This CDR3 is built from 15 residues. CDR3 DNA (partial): TGTGCCAGCAGCTCACGGGACAGGAGTCAAAACACCTTGTAC. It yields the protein CASSSRDRSQNTLY. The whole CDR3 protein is CASSSRDRSQNTLYF.

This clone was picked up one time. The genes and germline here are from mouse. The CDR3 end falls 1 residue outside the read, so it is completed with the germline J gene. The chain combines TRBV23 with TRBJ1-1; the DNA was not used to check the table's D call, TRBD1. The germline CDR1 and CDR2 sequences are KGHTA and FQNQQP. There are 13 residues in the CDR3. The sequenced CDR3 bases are TGCTCCAGCAGTTCGGGACAGGGGACAGAAGTCTTC. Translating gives CSSSSGQGTEVF. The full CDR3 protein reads CSSSSGQGTEVFF.

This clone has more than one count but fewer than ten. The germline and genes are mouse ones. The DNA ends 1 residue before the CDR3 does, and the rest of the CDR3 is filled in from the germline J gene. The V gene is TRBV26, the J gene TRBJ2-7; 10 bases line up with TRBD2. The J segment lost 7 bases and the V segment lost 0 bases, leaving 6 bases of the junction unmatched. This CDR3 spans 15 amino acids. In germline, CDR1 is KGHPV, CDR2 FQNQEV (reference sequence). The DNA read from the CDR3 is TGTGCCAGCAGTCTGTCTCTGGGGGGGCGCGGGGAACAGTAC. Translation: CASSLSLGGRGEQY. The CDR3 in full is CASSLSLGGRGEQYF.

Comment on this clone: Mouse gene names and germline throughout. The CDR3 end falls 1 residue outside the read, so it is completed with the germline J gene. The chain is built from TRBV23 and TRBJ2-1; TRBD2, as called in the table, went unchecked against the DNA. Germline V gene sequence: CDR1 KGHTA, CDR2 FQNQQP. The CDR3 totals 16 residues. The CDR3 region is CSSSLRLGGNYAEQFF. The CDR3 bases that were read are TGCTCCAGCAGTCTCCGACTGGGGGGGAACTATGCTGAGCAGTTC.

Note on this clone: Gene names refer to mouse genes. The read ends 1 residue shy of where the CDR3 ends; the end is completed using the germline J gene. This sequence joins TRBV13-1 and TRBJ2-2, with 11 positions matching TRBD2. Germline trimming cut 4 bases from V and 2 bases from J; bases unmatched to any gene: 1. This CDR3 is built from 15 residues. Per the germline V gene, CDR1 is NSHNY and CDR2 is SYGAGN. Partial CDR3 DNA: TGTGCCAGCAGTCGGGACTGGGGGAACACCGGGCAGCTCTAC. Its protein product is CASSRDWGNTGQLY. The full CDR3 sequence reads CASSRDWGNTGQLYF.

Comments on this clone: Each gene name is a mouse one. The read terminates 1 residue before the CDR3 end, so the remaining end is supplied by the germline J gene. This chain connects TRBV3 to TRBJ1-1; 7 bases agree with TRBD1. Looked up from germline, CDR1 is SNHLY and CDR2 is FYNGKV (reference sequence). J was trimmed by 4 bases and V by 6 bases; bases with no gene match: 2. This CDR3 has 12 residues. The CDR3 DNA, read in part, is TGTGCCAGCAGAGGGGGCAGCACAGAAGTCTTC. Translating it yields CASRGGSTEVF. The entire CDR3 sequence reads CASRGGSTEVFF.

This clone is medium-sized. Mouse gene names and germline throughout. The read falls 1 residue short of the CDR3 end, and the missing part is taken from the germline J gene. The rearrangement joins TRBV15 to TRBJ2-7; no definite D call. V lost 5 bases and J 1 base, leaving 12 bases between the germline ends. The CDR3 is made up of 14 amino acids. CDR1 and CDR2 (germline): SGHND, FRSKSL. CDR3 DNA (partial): TGTGCCAGCAGTCCCGGGGTTCCTTCCTATGAACAGTAC. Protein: CASSPGVPSYEQY. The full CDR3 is CASSPGVPSYEQYF.